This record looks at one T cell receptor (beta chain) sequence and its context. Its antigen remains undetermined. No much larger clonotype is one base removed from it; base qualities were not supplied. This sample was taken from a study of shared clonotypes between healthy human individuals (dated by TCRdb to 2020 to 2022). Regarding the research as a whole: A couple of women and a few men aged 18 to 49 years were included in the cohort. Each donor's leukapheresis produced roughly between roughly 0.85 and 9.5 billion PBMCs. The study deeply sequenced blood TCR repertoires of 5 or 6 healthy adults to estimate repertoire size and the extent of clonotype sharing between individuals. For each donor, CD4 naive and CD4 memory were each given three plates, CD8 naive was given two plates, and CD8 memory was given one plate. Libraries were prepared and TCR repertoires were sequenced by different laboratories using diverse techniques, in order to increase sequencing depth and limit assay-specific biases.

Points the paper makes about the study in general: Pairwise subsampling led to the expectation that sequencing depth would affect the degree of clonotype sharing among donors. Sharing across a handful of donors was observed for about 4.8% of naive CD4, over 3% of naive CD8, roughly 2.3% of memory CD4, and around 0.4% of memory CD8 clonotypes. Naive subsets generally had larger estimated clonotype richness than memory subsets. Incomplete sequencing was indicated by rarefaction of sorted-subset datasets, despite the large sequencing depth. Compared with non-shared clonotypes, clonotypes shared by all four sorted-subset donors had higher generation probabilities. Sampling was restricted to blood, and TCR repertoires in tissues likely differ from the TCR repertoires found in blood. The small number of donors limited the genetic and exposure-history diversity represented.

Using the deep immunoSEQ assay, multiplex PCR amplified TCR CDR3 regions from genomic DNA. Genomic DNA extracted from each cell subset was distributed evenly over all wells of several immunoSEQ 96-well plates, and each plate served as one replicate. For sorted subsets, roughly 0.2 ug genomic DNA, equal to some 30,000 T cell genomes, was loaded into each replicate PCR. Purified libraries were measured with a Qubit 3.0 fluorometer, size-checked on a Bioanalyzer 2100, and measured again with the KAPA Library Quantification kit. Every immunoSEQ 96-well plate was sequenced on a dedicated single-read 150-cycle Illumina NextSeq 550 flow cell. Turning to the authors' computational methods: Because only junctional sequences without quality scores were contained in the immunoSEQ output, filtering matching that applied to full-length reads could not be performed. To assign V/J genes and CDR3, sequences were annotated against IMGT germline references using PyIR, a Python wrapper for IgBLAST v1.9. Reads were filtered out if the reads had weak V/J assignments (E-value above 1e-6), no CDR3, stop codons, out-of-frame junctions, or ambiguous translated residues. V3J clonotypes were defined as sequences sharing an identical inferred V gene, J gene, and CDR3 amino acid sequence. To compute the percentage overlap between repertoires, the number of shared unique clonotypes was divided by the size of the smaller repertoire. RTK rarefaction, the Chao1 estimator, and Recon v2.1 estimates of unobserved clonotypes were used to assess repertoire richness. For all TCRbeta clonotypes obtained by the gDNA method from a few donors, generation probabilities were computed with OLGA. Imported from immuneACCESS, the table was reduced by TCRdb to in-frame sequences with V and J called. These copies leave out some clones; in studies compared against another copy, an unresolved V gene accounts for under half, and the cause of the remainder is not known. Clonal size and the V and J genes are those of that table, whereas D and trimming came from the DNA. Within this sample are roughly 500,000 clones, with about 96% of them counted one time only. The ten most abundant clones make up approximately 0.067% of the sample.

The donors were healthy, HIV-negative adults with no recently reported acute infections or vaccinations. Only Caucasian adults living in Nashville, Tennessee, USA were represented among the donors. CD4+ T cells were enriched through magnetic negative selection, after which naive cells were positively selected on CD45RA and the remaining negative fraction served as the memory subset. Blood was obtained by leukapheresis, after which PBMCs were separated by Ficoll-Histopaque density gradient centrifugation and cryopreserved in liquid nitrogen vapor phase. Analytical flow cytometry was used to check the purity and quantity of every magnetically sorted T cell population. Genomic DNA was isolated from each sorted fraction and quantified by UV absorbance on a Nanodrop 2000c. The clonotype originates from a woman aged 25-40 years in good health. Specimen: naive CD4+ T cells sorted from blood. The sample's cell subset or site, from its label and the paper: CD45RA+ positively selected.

The CDR3 has the sequence CASSFGLRGTGSSYGYTF. The DNA sequence is given as TGTGCCAGCAGTTTCGGGCTCCGCGGGACAGGGTCCTCCTATGGCTACACCTTC. The rearrangement joined TRBV28 to TRBJ1-2; 9 junctional bases match TRBD1. For this chain, trimming is 3 bases at the V end and 4 bases at the J end, and the number of junction bases without a gene match is 15. The CDR3 goes from the cysteine to the phenylalanine over 18 residues. The sequence is cut down to CDR3 DNA, 54 bases in frame from base 1. Sequences MDHEN (CDR1) and SYDVKM (CDR2) are obtained from the germline V gene.